The entry below gives a single T cell receptor (beta chain) sequence along with its context. Antigen unknown. The repertoire was sequenced with immunoSEQ multiplex PCR; TCRdb's copy has only in-frame clones and lacks some. The profile covers some 79,000 clones, with 85% to 95% appearing a single time and under 4% taken by the ten largest. These data belong to a study of cytomegalovirus exposure and HLA in healthy donors. Study-wide results and caveats: Reports showed the classifier diagnosing cytomegalovirus status with high specificity and sensitivity. There were 160 or so TCR beta chains listed as cytomegalovirus-associated. One later analysis, an examination of the 90 to 150 validation repertoires, found that first-cohort TCR clusters tended to co-occur in them. In vitro data verified three CMV-associated chains as specific for CMV antigens.

The V gene lost 2 bases and the J gene lost 1 base, with 8 bases spanning the gap. The CDR3 is made up of 14 amino acids. Per the germline V gene, CDR1 is KGHSH and CDR2 is LQKENI. This rearrangement joins TRBV18 to TRBJ2-5; no reliable D call. Sequencing input: PBMCs. This TCR was recovered from a woman between 18 and 29 years old in good health and CMV-seropositive. The DNA of the CDR3 is TGTGCCAGCTCACCAGGCAGCGCCCAAGAGACCCAGTACTTC. It specifies CASSPGSAQETQYF.